These 27 T cell receptor beta chains were sequenced from one sample in a study of beta chain features in type 1 diabetes (dated by TCRdb to between 2018 and 2020). Libraries were prepared through the immunoSEQ multiplex PCR assay. All of the isolated RNA was reverse transcribed with the High Capacity cDNA Reverse Transcription Kit, so expressed TCRB transcripts were sequenced. TCRdb provides this immuneACCESS table in a form limited to in-frame rearrangements. Some clones are lacking; in checked studies, under half of them reflect an unresolved V gene, and why the rest are absent is not known. For this sample the table gives 810,000 or so clones, of which roughly 15% were detected only once. The biggest ten clones account for 0.023% of the sample. Input material: naive CD4+ T cells from blood. Read against the paper, the sample's cell subset or site label means: true naive CD4+ T cells. These receptors originate from a woman aged 18-29 years in good health.

This clone was recorded a few times. This rearrangement joins TRBV5-1 to TRBJ2-1; D possibly corresponds to TRBD2 (6 bases). CDR3 length: 15 amino acids. V shed 0 bases and J shed 2 bases, with 9 bases lying between them. Germline V gene data show CDR1 as SGHRS and CDR2 as YFSETQ. CDR3 nucleotides: TGCGCCAGCAGCTTGGAAGCGGGTGCCTACAATGAGCAGTTCTTC. Its translation is CASSLEAGAYNEQFF.

This clone has more than one count but fewer than ten. The CDR3 DNA sequence: TGTGCCAGTAGTCTAAGACAGGGAGAGACCCAGTACTTC. Translation gives CASSLRQGETQYF. The V gene is TRBV19, the J gene TRBJ2-5; 7 bases are a match to TRBD1. Looked up from germline, CDR1 is LNHDA and CDR2 is SQIVND (reference sequence). After removal of 5 bases from V and 4 bases from J, the junction contained 4 bases not matched to a gene. There are 13 residues in the CDR3.

The V gene is TRBV18, the J gene TRBJ2-5, with 9 positions matching TRBD1. The CDR3 extends over 14 amino acids. Trimming cost V 2 bases and J 4 bases; bases outside gene matches: 2. Germline V CDR1 and CDR2: KGHSH, LQKENI. The CDR3 loop reads CASSPNRGPETQYF. Here the CDR3 DNA reads TGTGCCAGCTCACCAAACAGGGGGCCAGAGACCCAGTACTTC. Full variable domain (rest looked up from reference TRBV18 and TRBJ2-5): NAGVMQNPRHLVRRRGQEARLRCSPMKGHSHVYWYRQLPEEGLKFMVYLQKENIIDESGMPKERFSAEFPKEGPSILRIQQVVRGDSAAYFCASSPNRGPETQYFGPGTRLLVL.

The rearrangement uses TRBV11-2 and TRBJ2-2; 7 bases align to TRBD1. Germline V lookup: CDR1 SGHAT, CDR2 FQNNGV. The CDR3 is made up of 14 amino acids. The junction had 5 bases not matched to a gene; V was cut back by 5 bases and J by 5 bases. CDR3 in amino acids: CASSLGQSTGELFF. The CDR3 DNA is TGTGCCAGCAGCCTGGGACAGTCAACCGGGGAGCTGTTTTTT.

This clone was counted a few times. The chain recombines TRBV7-8 with TRBJ2-1; D is perhaps TRBD2 (6 bases). Trimming shortened V by 1 base and J by 5 bases, and 18 bases separated the two germline ends. Germline CDR1 SGHVS, CDR2 FQNEAQ. The CDR3 extends over 17 amino acids. The DNA of the CDR3 is TGTGCCAGCAGCTTAGGAGGGTCGGTAGCGGATCACAATGAGCAGTTCTTC. Encoded protein: CASSLGGSVADHNEQFF.

V usage is TRBV4-3 and J usage is TRBJ2-3, with TRBD2 identical over 7 bases. The trim removed 5 bases at V and 2 bases at J, leaving 10 bases unmatched. Germline V gene lookup returns CDR1 LGHNA and CDR2 YSLEER. This CDR3 contains 16 residues. CDR3 DNA: TGCGCCAGCAGCAAGATGGGAGGGCTCATCACAGATACGCAGTATTTT. As protein: CASSKMGGLITDTQYF.

This clone occurred a few times. The chain links TRBV2 to TRBJ2-7; D gene uncertain. The ends were cut back, 3 bases at V and 6 bases at J, with 12 bases in the middle. The CDR3 runs to 13 residues. Germline lookup yields CDR1 SNHLY and CDR2 FYNNEI. CDR3 region: CASSESPKGEQYF. The CDR3 coding sequence is TGTGCCAGCAGTGAGTCCCCTAAGGGCGAGCAGTACTTC.

This clone was observed a few times. The CDR3: CASSSYGNQPQHF. The CDR3 nucleotides read TGTGCCAGCAGCTCGTATGGCAATCAGCCCCAGCATTTT. The genes are TRBV7-2 and TRBJ1-5; D is ambiguous. Trimming removed 4 bases from V and 2 bases from J, with 6 bases in between. This CDR3 is 13 amino acids long. Germline assignment: CDR1 SGHTA and CDR2 FQGNSA.

In this sample, this clone turned up a few times. This rearrangement joins TRBV2 to TRBJ2-1; tentatively, D is TRBD2 (6 bases). This CDR3 is 14 amino acids long. The germline CDR1 and CDR2 sequences are SNHLY and FYNNEI. Trimming cost V 4 bases and J 5 bases, with 12 bases left between them. The chain's CDR3 is CASSGDSWNNEQFF. The CDR3 coding sequence is TGTGCCAGCAGTGGGGACTCCTGGAACAATGAGCAGTTCTTC.

The chain couples TRBV6-6 to TRBJ1-1; D gene unclear. Trimming took off 6 bases at V and 7 bases at J, with 18 bases between the two ends. CDR1 is MNHNY, CDR2 SVGAGI, per germline (reference sequence). The CDR3 totals 14 residues. The CDR3 DNA follows: TGTGCCAGCAGACCACAGTGGGGTCCGAGTGAAGCTTTCTTT. This encodes CASRPQWGPSEAFF.

The J gene is TRBJ2-3, the V gene TRBV7-9, with unresolved D. V was clipped by 2 bases and J by 2 bases, with 20 bases between them. Germline V gene lookup returns CDR1 SEHNR and CDR2 FQNEAQ (reference sequence). The CDR3 is 18 residues long. The CDR3 DNA reads TGTGCCAGCAGCTTATCCCCCGGGCCGGAACTGGACACAGATACGCAGTATTTT. This sequence encodes CASSLSPGPELDTDTQYF.

The V and J genes are TRBV18 and TRBJ2-1; 7 nucleotides line up with TRBD1. The J segment lost 9 bases and the V segment lost 4 bases, leaving 3 bases of the junction unmatched. The CDR3 loop spans 12 amino acids. CDR1 and CDR2 (germline): KGHSH, LQKENI. This CDR3 is CASSLRQGEQFF. Here the CDR3 DNA reads TGTGCCAGCTCACTGAGACAGGGTGAGCAGTTCTTC.

The rearrangement links TRBV5-6 to TRBJ2-5; D gene unclear. Germline V CDR1 and CDR2: SGHDT, YYEEEE. The CDR3 sequence is 14 residues long. Trimming took 0 bases from V and 5 from J, leaving 11 bases between them. As DNA, the CDR3 is TGTGCCAGCAGCTTGGCCGCGGTTTTGGAGACCCAGTACTTC. It specifies CASSLAAVLETQYF.

This clone was detected only once. A junction end diverges from the germline sequence, so it may reflect a read error. The rearrangement uses TRBV10-3 and TRBJ1-1, with 8 bases identical to TRBD1. The CDR3 sequence is 15 residues long. The germline gives CDR1 ENHRY, CDR2 SYGVKD. The CDR3 DNA reads as TGTGCCAGCAGTCGGAACCGGGACAGGTCATATGAAGCTTTCTTT. Protein product: CASSRNRDRSYEAFF.

The chain recombines TRBV7-9 with TRBJ2-6; 9 bases map to TRBD1. The CDR3 runs 18 residues. After removal of 5 bases from V and 2 bases from J, the junction contained 10 bases not matched to a gene. Per the germline V gene, CDR1 is SEHNR and CDR2 is FQNEAQ (reference sequence). The DNA for the CDR3 is TGTGCCAGCAGCCCGACGGGGACAGGGCTCCCTGGGGCCAACGTCCTGACTTTC. It specifies CASSPTGTGLPGANVLTF.

A few counts support this clone. CDR3 in amino acids: CASSLGMNTEAFF. The CDR3 nucleotides read TGTGCCAGCAGTTTGGGGATGAACACTGAAGCTTTCTTT. The chain links TRBV2 to TRBJ1-1; unclear D gene. CDR1 and CDR2 from the germline V gene are SNHLY and FYNNEI. Trimming took off 5 bases at V and 0 bases at J, with 7 bases between the two ends. The CDR3 has 13 residues. Complete variable domain (other parts from reference TRBV2 and TRBJ1-1): EPEVTQTPSHQVTQMGQEVILRCVPISNHLYFYWYRQILGQKVEFLVSFYNNEISEKSEIFDDQFSVERPDGSNFTLKIRSTKLEDSAMYFCASSLGMNTEAFFGQGTRLTVV.

This clone was observed a few times. The rearrangement links TRBV4-3 to TRBJ2-5; the match to TRBD2 covers 7 bases. The CDR3 is made up of 15 amino acids. V dropped 2 bases and J dropped 3; count of bases not matched to a gene: 6. The germline V gene has CDR1 LGHNA and CDR2 YSLEER. CDR3: CASSQRLAPEETQYF. The CDR3 nucleotides read TGCGCCAGCAGCCAACGACTAGCACCTGAAGAGACCCAGTACTTC.

This clone was found a few times. At the DNA level, this CDR3 is encoded by other sequences in the same sample as well. V is TRBV27 and J is TRBJ1-5; 7 bases map to TRBD1. Per the germline V gene, CDR1 is MNHEY and CDR2 is SMNVEV (reference sequence). The CDR3 extends over 16 amino acids. J was trimmed by 4 bases and V by 5 bases; bases with no gene match: 11. The CDR3 nucleotides are TGTGCCAGCAGTGCCCGGGCGACAGGGCAAAATCAGCCCCAGCATTTT. This sequence encodes CASSARATGQNQPQHF.

The V gene is TRBV6-5, the J gene TRBJ1-1; D is unresolved. Germline V lookup: CDR1 MNHEY, CDR2 SVGAGI. The CDR3 is made up of 14 amino acids. V was pared by 2 bases and J by 0 bases, with 7 bases between. CDR3 DNA sequence: TGTGCCAGCAGTTACAGGGATCTGAACACTGAAGCTTTCTTT. Translating it yields CASSYRDLNTEAFF.

This clone was detected a few times. This rearrangement joins TRBV6-1 to TRBJ2-1, with 8 bases identical to TRBD2. V shed 2 bases, J shed 12 bases, and the junction held 12 bases outside the gene matches. Germline CDR1 and CDR2: MNHNS and SASEGT. The CDR3 length is 15 residues. CDR3 nucleotide sequence: TGTGCCAGCAGTGAAACGCCCGGGGGGGTTAGAGGGCAGTTCTTC. This encodes CASSETPGGVRGQFF.

The chain couples TRBV7-2 to TRBJ2-3, with TRBD2 matching over 12 bases. Losses at the gene ends were 3 bases for V and 2 bases for J; bases not matched to a gene: 9. This CDR3 is 18 amino acids long. Germline loops: CDR1 SGHTA, CDR2 FQGNSA. As DNA, the CDR3 is TGTGCCAGCAGCTTCCGGACTAGCGGGACAATGAACACAGATACGCAGTATTTT. Translation gives CASSFRTSGTMNTDTQYF.

This clone was observed a handful of times. J is TRBJ1-1 and V is TRBV7-2; tentatively, D is TRBD1 (5 bases). CDR3 size: 13 residues. Trimming cost V 5 bases and J 1 base, with 8 bases left between them. Germline CDR1 SGHTA, CDR2 FQGNSA. The CDR3 loop reads CASSRRGNTEAFF. DNA for the CDR3: TGTGCCAGCAGCCGAAGGGGGAACACTGAAGCTTTCTTT.

This rearrangement joins TRBV29-1 to TRBJ2-3; D is unclear. V shed 3 bases and J shed 0 bases, with 10 bases lying between them. Per germline, CDR1 SQVTM and CDR2 ANQGSEA. This CDR3 contains 14 residues. CDR3 sequence: CSVEWRLSTDTQYF. CDR3 DNA sequence: TGCAGCGTTGAGTGGAGACTCAGCACAGATACGCAGTATTTT.

The rearrangement links TRBV19 to TRBJ2-5; a possible D gene is TRBD1 (6 bases). Germline V gene sequence: CDR1 LNHDA, CDR2 SQIVND (reference sequence). The CDR3 sequence is 13 residues long. The germline V and J ends were trimmed by 10 bases and 5 bases, with 17 bases remaining between them. This CDR3 reads CATAQGSQETQYF. In DNA, the CDR3 is TGTGCCACAGCACAGGGATCTCAGGAGACCCAGTACTTC. Filled out from reference TRBV19 and TRBJ2-5, the complete variable domain reads DGGITQSPKYLFRKEGQNVTLSCEQNLNHDAMYWYRQDPGQGLRLIYYSQIVNDFQKGDIAEGYSVSREKKESFPLTVTSAQKNPTAFYLCATAQGSQETQYFGPGTRLLVL.

This clone came up a few times. The chain links TRBV5-8 to TRBJ2-1; no firm D call. The ends were cut back, 9 bases at V and 1 base at J, with 8 bases in the middle. Germline V CDR1 and CDR2: SGHTS, YDEGEE. The CDR3 runs to 12 residues. The CDR3 sequence: CAIRWSYNEQFF. The CDR3 coding sequence is TGTGCCATTAGGTGGTCCTACAATGAGCAGTTCTTC. Filled out from reference TRBV5-8 and TRBJ2-1, the complete variable domain reads EAGVTQSPTHLIKTRGQQATLRCSPISGHTSVYWYQQALGLGLQFLLWYDEGEERNRGNFPPRFSGRQFPNYSSELNVNALELEDSALYLCAIRWSYNEQFFGPGTRLTVL.

CDR3 amino acids: CASRDHQGSEQYF. CDR3 in DNA: TGTGCCAGCAGGGATCATCAGGGTTCCGAGCAGTACTTC. The chain couples TRBV28 to TRBJ2-7, with a tentative D call TRBD1 (5 bases). This CDR3 is built from 13 residues. Germline lookup yields CDR1 MDHEN and CDR2 SYDVKM. Trimming removed 6 bases at V and 6 bases at J, with 15 bases between.

The chain is built from TRBV6-6 and TRBJ2-7, with 10 bases identical to TRBD1. CDR1 MNHNY and CDR2 SVGAGI come from the germline V gene (reference sequence). V was clipped by 5 bases and J by 5 bases; unmatched bases: 9. The CDR3 totals 15 residues. The CDR3 loop is CASSAPGTGDNEQYF. Here the CDR3 DNA reads TGTGCCAGCAGTGCTCCCGGGACAGGGGACAACGAGCAGTACTTC.